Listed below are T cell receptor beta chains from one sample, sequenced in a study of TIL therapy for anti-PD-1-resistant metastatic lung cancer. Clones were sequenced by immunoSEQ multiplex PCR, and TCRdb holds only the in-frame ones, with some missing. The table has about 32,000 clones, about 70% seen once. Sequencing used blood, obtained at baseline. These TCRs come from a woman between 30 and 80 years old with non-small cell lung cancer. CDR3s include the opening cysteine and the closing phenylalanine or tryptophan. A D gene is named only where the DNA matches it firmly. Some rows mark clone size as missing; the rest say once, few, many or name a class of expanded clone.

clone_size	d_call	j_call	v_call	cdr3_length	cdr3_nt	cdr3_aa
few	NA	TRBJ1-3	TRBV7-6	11	TGTGCCAGCAGCCTCGGAAACACCATATATTTT	CASSLGNTIYF
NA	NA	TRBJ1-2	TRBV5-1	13	TGCGCCAGCTCGCCGACAGGAGTCCATGGCTACACCTTC	CASSPTGVHGYTF
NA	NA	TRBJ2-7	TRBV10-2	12	TGCGCCAGCAGGTCCGATGCCTTCGAGCAGTACTTC	CASRSDAFEQYF
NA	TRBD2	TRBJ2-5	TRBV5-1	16	TGCGCCAGCAGGACAGGGACTAGCGGGAGTTCGGAGACCCAGTACTTC	CASRTGTSGSSETQYF
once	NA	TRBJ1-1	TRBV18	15	TGTGCCAGCTCACCACCTAGCAGGGGAAATACTGAAGCTTTCTTT	CASSPPSRGNTEAFF
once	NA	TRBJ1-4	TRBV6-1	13	TGTGCCAGCATAAAGGGAAGGGGTGAAAAACTGTTTTTT	CASIKGRGEKLFF
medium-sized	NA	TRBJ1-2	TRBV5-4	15	TGTGCCAGCAGCTTGGAGGTCGGTGCTAACTATGGCTACACCTTC	CASSLEVGANYGYTF
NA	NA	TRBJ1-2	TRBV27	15	TGTGCCAGCAGTTCCTCACGGCGGGGTGACTATGGCTACACCTTC	CASSSSRRGDYGYTF
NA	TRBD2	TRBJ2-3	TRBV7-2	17	TGTGCCAGCAGCTTCCGACTAGCGGGAGGGATAACAGATACGCAGTATTTT	CASSFRLAGGITDTQYF
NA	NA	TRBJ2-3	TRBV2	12	TGTGCCAGCATGGGACCGTCAGATACGCAGTATTTT	CASMGPSDTQYF
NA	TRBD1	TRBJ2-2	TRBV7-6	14	TGTGCCAGCAGCGCGGACAGGGGTACCGGGGAGCTGTTTTTT	CASSADRGTGELFF